Shown below are 10 T cell receptor beta chains from a single sample sequenced in a study of tumor and adjacent non-tumor tissue in lung cancer. The template was RNA from unsorted bulk tissue. The normal lung tissue was taken more than 3 cm from the tumor edge. TCRbeta libraries were built with three rounds of nested PCR, modified from ARM-PCR. TCRdb re-called the multiplex PCR reads with MiXCR, one entry per CDR3 protein. The repertoire holds about 67,000 distinct CDR3 sequences, with around three quarters as singletons. Sequenced material: distant non-tumor lung tissue. These receptor sequences come from a man aged 60 to 75 with non-small cell lung cancer.

Comment on this clonotype: Compared with germline, one end of the junction differs, possibly owing to a read error. The chain joins TRBV11-1 to TRBJ2-2; D is possibly TRBD2 (5 bases). From germline, CDR1 is SGHAT and CDR2 FQDESV (reference sequence). The CDR3 sequence is 13 residues long. In DNA form, the CDR3 reads TGTGCCAGCTTTACTAGTGGCACCGGGGAGCTGTTTTTC. It encodes CASFTSGTGELFF.

As concerns this clonotype: The junction shows a germline mismatch at one end, possibly a read error. This chain joins TRBV20-1 and TRBJ2-1; 8 bases align to TRBD2. This CDR3 comprises 14 residues. Looked up from germline, CDR1 is DFQATT and CDR2 is SNEGSKA (reference sequence). The CDR3 DNA is TGCAGTACTAGAGATCAACGGACTAGCTATGAGGAGTTTTTC. Translating it yields CSTRDQRTSYEEFF.

The gene calls are TRBV10-2 and TRBJ1-6; TRBD1 aligns across 7 bases. The junction had 16 bases not matched to a gene; V was cut back by 10 bases and J by 4 bases. Germline V gene lookup returns CDR1 WSHSY and CDR2 SAAADI. CDR3 size: 17 residues. CDR3 amino acids: CANCQPWTGAYNSPLHF. CDR3 bases: TGCGCCAACTGTCAACCCTGGACAGGAGCGTATAATTCACCCCTCCACTTT.

A note on this clonotype: At one boundary the junction diverges from the germline segment, which might be a read error. The chain recombines TRBV7-8 with TRBJ2-7; D not resolved. The germline CDR1 and CDR2 sequences are SGHVS and FQNEAQ. This CDR3 is built from 17 residues. CDR3 in amino acids: CVSSLLGLALSSYEQYF. The CDR3 DNA sequence: TGTGTCAGCAGCTTATTAGGGTTGGCATTAAGCTCCTACGAGCAGTACTTC.

This clonotype was counted between two and nine times. Because it lacks the conserved phenylalanine or tryptophan at the end, this CDR3 is likely a read error. The chain employs TRBV10-1 and TRBJ2-7; perhaps TRBD1 as D (6 bases). The CDR3 runs to 14 residues. Germline V gene sequence: CDR1 WNHNN, CDR2 SYGVQD (reference sequence). The CDR3 sequence: CAGSPDSVSYEQYL. CDR3 DNA sequence: TGCGCCGGCAGCCCGGACAGCGTATCCTACGAGCAGTACTTA.

The chain couples TRBV12-3 or TRBV12-4 to TRBJ2-7, with TRBD1 matching 8 bases. Trimming took 9 bases from V and 5 from J; bases not matched to a gene: 12. This CDR3 comprises 14 residues. The CDR3 reads CASSGQGLNNEQYF. As DNA, the CDR3 is TGTGCCAGTAGTGGACAGGGTCTGAATAACGAGCAGTACTTC.

This clonotype was seen only a few times. V usage is TRBV14 and J usage is TRBJ2-4; a possible D gene is TRBD2 (6 bases). Germline V gene data show CDR1 as SGHDN and CDR2 as FVKESK. V was shortened by 1 base and J by 0 bases, with 22 bases between the two germline ends. This CDR3 is 20 amino acids long. For the CDR3, the DNA is TGTGCCAGCAGCCAAGTCTCCCTACCGGGACTGGGGAGAGCCAAAAACATTCAGTACTTC. It yields the protein CASSQVSLPGLGRAKNIQYF. The full variable domain, its missing parts supplied by reference TRBV14 and TRBJ2-4, is EAGVTQFPSHSVIEKGQTVTLRCDPISGHDNLYWYRRVMGKEIKFLLHFVKESKQDESGMPNNRFLAERTGGTYSTLKVQPAELEDSGVYFCASSQVSLPGLGRAKNIQYFGAGTRLSVL.

The J gene is TRBJ1-2, the V gene TRBV6-2 or TRBV6-3; the match to TRBD1 covers 9 bases. Germline assignment: CDR1 MNHEY and CDR2 SVGEGT. The CDR3 is made up of 14 amino acids. V lost 6 bases to trimming and J lost 8 bases; unmatched junction nucleotides: 10. The CDR3 region is CASSHTRTGEGYTF. The CDR3 nucleotides read TGTGCCAGCAGCCATACTAGGACAGGGGAAGGCTACACCTTC.

This chain connects TRBV28 to TRBJ1-3; D ambiguous. The V gene lost 8 bases and the J gene lost 4 bases, with 18 bases spanning the gap. The CDR3 totals 15 residues. The germline V gene encodes CDR1 MDHEN and CDR2 SYDVKM. CDR3 region: CASGWRVDSGNTIYF. The CDR3 DNA is TGTGCCAGCGGATGGAGGGTGGACTCAGGAAACACCATATATTTT.

A word on this clonotype: A much larger clonotype is one base distant, so this may be a read error. V and J are TRBV24-1 and TRBJ2-1; D is possibly TRBD1 (6 bases). Germline lookup yields CDR1 KGHDR and CDR2 SFDVKD. The CDR3 has 17 amino acids. The V gene lost 1 base and the J gene lost 4 bases, with 16 bases spanning the gap. The DNA for the CDR3 is TGTGCCACCAGTGATTTCGGTACAGGGAAGGGGTACAATGAGCAGTTCTTC. This translates into CATSDFGTGKGYNEQFF.